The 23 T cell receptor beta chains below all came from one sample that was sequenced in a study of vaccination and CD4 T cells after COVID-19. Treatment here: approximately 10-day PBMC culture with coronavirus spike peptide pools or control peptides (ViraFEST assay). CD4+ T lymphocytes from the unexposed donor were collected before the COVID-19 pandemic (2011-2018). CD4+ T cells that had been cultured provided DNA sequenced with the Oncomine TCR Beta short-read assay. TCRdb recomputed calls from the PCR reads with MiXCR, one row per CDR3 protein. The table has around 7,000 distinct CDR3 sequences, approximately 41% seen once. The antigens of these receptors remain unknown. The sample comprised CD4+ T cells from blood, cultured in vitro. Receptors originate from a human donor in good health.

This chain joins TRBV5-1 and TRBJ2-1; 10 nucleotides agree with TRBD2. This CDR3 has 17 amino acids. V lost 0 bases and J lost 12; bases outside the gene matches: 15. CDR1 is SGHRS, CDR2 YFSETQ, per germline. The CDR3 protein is CASSLAGALAGESVQFF. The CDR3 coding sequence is TGCGCCAGCAGCTTGGCCGGGGCGCTAGCGGGAGAAAGTGTGCAGTTCTTC.

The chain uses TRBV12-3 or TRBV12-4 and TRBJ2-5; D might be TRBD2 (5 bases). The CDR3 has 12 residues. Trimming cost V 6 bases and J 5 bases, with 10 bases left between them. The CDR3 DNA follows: TGTGCCAGCAGCCCAGGCGGGGAGACCCAGTACTTC. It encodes CASSPGGETQYF.

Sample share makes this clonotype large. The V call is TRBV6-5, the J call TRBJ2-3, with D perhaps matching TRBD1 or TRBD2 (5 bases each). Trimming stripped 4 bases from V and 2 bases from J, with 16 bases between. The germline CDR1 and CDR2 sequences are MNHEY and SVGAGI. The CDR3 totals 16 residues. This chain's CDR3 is CASSSSWGRSTDTQYF. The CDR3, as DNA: TGTGCCAGCAGTTCCTCCTGGGGACGTTCCACAGATACGCAGTATTTT.

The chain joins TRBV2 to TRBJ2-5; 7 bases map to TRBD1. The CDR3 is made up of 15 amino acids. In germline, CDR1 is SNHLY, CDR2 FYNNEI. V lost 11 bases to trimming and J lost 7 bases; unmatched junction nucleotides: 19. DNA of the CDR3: TGTGCCGGCACCTCTGGGACAGTCTCCGTCGGGACCCAGTACTTC. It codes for CAGTSGTVSVGTQYF.

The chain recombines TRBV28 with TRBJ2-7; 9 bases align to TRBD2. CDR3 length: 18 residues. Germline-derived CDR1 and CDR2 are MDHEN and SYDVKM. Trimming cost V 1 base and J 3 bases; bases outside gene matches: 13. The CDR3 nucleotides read TGTGCCAGCAGTTTATCGATTTCGCGGCGGGGGGGGAGCTACGAGCAGTACTTC. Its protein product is CASSLSISRRGGSYEQYF.

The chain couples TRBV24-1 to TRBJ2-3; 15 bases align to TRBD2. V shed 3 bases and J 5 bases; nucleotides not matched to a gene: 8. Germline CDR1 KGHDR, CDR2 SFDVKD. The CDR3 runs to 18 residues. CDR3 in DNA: TGTGCCACCAGTGATCCCACACCGGGACTAGCGGGGGGAGATACGCAGTATTTT. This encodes CATSDPTPGLAGGDTQYF.

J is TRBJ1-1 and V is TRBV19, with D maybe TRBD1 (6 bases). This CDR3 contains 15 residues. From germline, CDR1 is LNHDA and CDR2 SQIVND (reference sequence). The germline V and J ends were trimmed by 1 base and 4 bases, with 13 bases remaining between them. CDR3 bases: TGTGCCAGTAGTATAGTTGGGTTAGGGGGCACTGAAGCTTTCTTT. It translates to CASSIVGLGGTEAFF.

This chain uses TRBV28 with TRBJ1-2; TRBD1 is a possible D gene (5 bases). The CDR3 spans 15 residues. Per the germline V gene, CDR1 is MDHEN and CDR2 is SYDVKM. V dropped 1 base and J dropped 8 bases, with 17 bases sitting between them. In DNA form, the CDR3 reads TGTGCCAGCAGTTTATATCGGGGACTCAACCTAGGCTACACCTTC. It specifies CASSLYRGLNLGYTF.

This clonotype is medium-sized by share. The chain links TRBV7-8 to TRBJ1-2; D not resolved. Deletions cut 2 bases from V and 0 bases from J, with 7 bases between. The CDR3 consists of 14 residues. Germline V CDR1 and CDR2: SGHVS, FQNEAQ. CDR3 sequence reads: CASSLRSSNYGYTF. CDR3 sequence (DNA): TGTGCCAGCAGCTTACGCAGCTCTAACTATGGCTACACCTTC.

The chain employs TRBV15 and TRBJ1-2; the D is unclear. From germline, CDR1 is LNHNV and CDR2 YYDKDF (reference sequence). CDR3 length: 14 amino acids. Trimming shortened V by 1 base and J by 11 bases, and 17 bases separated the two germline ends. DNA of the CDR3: TGTGCCACCAGCAGAGTACGGACCCCCTCGTCTTACACCTTC. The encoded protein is CATSRVRTPSSYTF.

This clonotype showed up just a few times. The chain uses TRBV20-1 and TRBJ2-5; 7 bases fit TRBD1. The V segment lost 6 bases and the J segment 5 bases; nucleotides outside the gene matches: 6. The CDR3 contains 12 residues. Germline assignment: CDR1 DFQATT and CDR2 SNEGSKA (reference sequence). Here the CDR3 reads CSARTGAETQYF. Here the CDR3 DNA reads TGCAGTGCCAGGACAGGTGCGGAGACCCAGTACTTC.

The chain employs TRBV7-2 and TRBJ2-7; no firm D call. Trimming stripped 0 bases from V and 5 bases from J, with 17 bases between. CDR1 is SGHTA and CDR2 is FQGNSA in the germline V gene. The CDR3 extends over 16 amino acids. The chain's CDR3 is CASSLASGRGFHEQYF. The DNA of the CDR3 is TGTGCCAGCAGCTTAGCTTCAGGTCGTGGGTTTCACGAGCAGTACTTC.

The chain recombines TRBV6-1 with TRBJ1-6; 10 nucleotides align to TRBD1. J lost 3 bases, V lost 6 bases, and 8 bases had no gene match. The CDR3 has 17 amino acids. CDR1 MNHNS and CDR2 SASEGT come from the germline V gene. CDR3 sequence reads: CASRPSGTGVYNSPLHF. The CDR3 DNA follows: TGTGCCAGCAGACCCTCTGGGACAGGGGTCTATAATTCACCCCTCCACTTT.

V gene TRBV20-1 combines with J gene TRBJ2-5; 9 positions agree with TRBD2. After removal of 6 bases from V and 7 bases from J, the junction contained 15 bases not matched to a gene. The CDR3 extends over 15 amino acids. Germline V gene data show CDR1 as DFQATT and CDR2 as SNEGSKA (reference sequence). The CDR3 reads CSAEPGTSLLGTQYF. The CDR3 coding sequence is TGCAGTGCAGAGCCCGGGACTAGCCTACTCGGGACCCAGTACTTC.

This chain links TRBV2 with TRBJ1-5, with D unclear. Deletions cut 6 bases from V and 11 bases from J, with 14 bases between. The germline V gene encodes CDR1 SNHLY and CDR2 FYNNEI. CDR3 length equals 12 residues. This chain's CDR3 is CASSQTDEAQHF. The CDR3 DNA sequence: TGTGCCAGCAGCCAGACTGACGAGGCCCAGCATTTT. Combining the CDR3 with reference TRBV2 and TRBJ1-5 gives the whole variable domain EPEVTQTPSHQVTQMGQEVILRCVPISNHLYFYWYRQILGQKVEFLVSFYNNEISEKSEIFDDQFSVERPDGSNFTLKIRSTKLEDSAMYFCASSQTDEAQHFGDGTRLSIL.

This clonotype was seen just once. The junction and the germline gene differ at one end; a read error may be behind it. CDR3 loop: CASGLEVGGSSSPLHF. DNA for the CDR3: TGTGCCAGCGGCTTAGAAGTCGGCGGCAGTTCTTCACCCCTCCACTTT. The V and J genes are TRBV7-6 and TRBJ1-6; D is unresolved. The CDR3 covers 16 residues. CDR1 is SGHVS and CDR2 is FNYEAQ in the germline V gene.

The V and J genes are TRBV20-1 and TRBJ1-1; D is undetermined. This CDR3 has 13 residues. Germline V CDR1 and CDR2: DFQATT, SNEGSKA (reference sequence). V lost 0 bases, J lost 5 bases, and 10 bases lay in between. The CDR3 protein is CSARDLALTEAFF. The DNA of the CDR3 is TGCAGTGCTAGAGATTTAGCCCTTACTGAAGCTTTCTTT.

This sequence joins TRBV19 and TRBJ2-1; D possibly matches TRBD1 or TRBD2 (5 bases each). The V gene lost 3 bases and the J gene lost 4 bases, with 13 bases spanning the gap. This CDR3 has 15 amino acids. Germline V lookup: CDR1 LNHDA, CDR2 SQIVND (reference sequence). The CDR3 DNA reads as TGTGCCAGTAGTATGGGACGGGAAATTTACAATGAGCAGTTCTTC. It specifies CASSMGREIYNEQFF.

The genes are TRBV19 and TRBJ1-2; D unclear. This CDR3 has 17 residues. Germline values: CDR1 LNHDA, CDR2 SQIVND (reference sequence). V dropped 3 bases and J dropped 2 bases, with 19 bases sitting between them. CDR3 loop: CASSISAVLGRNYGYTF. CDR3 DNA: TGTGCCAGTAGTATTAGTGCAGTCTTAGGCCGGAACTATGGCTACACCTTC.

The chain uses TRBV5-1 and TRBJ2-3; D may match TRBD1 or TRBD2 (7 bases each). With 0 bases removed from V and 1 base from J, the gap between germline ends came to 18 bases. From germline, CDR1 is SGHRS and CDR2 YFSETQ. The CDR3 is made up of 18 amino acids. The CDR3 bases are TGCGCCAGCAGCTTGGCCCAAACGACAGGGAGGGGCACAGATACGCAGTATTTT. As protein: CASSLAQTTGRGTDTQYF.

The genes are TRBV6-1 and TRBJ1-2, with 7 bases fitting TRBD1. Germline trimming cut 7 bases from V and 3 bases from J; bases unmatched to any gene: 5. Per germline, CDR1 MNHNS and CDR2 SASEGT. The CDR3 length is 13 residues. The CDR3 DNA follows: TGTGCCAGCATTAACACAGGGGACTATGGCTACACCTTC. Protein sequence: CASINTGDYGYTF.

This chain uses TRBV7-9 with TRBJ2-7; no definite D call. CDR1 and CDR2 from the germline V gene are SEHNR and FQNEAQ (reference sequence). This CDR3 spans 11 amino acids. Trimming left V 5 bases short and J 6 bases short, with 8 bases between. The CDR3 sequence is CASSREVEQYF. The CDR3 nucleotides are TGTGCCAGCAGCCGTGAGGTCGAGCAGTACTTC.

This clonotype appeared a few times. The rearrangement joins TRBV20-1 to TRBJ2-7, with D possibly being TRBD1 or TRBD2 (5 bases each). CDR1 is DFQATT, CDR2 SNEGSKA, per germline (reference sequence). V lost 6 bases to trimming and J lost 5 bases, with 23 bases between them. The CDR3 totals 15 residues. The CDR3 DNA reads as TGCAGTGCCAGGCCCCGCAGAGGGCAGGGAGACGAGCAGTACTTC. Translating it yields CSARPRRGQGDEQYF.